The rows below give T cell receptor beta chains drawn from one sample of a study of neurological immune-mediated disorders. TCRdb reprocessed the 5' RACE reads with MiXCR, giving one entry per CDR3 protein. The top ten hold about 0.57% of the sample, which has fewer than 45,000 distinct CDR3 sequences, more than 5% seen once. The specimen was CD4+ T cells from blood. These receptors originate from a woman aged 40 to 49 in good health. Each CDR3 is given with its conserved first and last residue. The D gene is left open where the match is weak. Sizes are listed as how often the clone was seen (once, few, many) or a class if it is expanded.

CDR3nt	CDR3aa	v_gene	j_gene	abundance	d_gene
TGTGCCAGCAGAGCCTCAAAAACAGGGCTAACTGAAGCTTTCTTT	CASRASKTGLTEAFF	TRBV28	TRBJ1-1	many	-
TGTGCCAGCAGGGCAAGTACCGGGGAGCTGTTTTTT	CASRASTGELFF	TRBV6-6	TRBJ2-2	many	-
TGTGCCAGCAGTTTAGGGAGTAGGCTAGCGGGGGCCGGTGGGCAGTTCTTC	CASSLGSRLAGAGGQFF	TRBV12-3/TRBV12-4	TRBJ2-1	many	TRBD2
TGTGCCAGCAGCTACGACCGGGACGCCCACTACGAGCAGTACTTC	CASSYDRDAHYEQYF	TRBV7-2	TRBJ2-7	many	-
TGCAGTGCCCCCCGGGCTAGCGGGGCGTTCGACAATGAGCAGTTCTTC	CSAPRASGAFDNEQFF	TRBV20-1	TRBJ2-1	many	TRBD2
TGTGCCAGCAGCAAAAACCAAGGGGGAATGTACACTGAAGCTTTCTTT	CASSKNQGGMYTEAFF	TRBV7-8	TRBJ1-1	many	-
TGTGCCAGCAGCCTCCAGGGGCGGATTAATGAAAAACTGTTTTTT	CASSLQGRINEKLFF	TRBV3-1	TRBJ1-4	many	-
TGTGCCACCAGCAGAGATGGGAGGGACACTGAAGCTTTCTTT	CATSRDGRDTEAFF	TRBV15	TRBJ1-1	many	-
TGTGCCAGCAGCTTAGTCCTCAGGGGGACAGGGAGTTACGAGCAGTACTTC	CASSLVLRGTGSYEQYF	TRBV7-9	TRBJ2-7	many	TRBD1
TGCGCCAGCAGCGGCTCAGGGACGGGAGCGAACACTGAAGCTTTCTTT	CASSGSGTGANTEAFF	TRBV5-1	TRBJ1-1	many	-
TGTGCCAGCAGCCCGGGACTAGCGGGCGGCTACGAGCAGTACTTC	CASSPGLAGGYEQYF	TRBV28	TRBJ2-7	few	TRBD2
TGTGCCAGCAGCTCCCCCGGGACTAGCGAGGATACGCAGTATTTT	CASSSPGTSEDTQYF	TRBV28	TRBJ2-3	many	TRBD2